This note documents a single T cell receptor beta chain sequence. This entry belongs to a study of cytomegalovirus exposure and HLA in healthy donors. Primers: 60 Vbeta forward and 13 Jbeta reverse. The table came from immunoSEQ multiplex PCR; TCRdb's copy has only in-frame clones and leaves some out. The sample has some 220,000 clones; around 88% are singletons. The clonotype comes from a woman aged 18-29 years in good health and CMV-seronegative. Source material: PBMCs.

The CDR3 bases are TGTGCCAGCAGCCAAGTTATCCACAACTCTGGAAACACCATATATTTT. Encoded protein: CASSQVIHNSGNTIYF. The chain is built from TRBV4-2 and TRBJ1-3; D not certain. Germline CDR1 is LGHNA and CDR2 is YNFKEQ. CDR3 length equals 16 residues. The V and J ends lost 1 base and 0 bases respectively, with 10 bases between them.